Sequencing of this T cell receptor beta chain was carried out in a study of low-dose radiotherapy and immunotherapy resistance in tumors. Study as a whole: Each patient was administered nivolumab intravenously at 240 mg, which was a flat dose, every two weeks, along with intravenous ipilimumab at 1 mg/kg every six weeks. Daily, from cycle 1 day 1 and for four cycles, patients took oral aspirin 300 mg.

This CDR3 has 15 amino acids. Trimming took 0 bases from V and 8 from J, leaving 13 bases between them. Per germline, CDR1 LGHDT and CDR2 YNNKEL (reference sequence). As to time point: after trial treatment. Regarding treatment: LDRT plus nivolumab, ipilimumab, low-dose cyclophosphamide and aspirin (RACIN trial). Every donor's regimen consisted of nivolumab, ipilimumab, aspirin, low-dose cyclophosphamide and low-dose radiotherapy. This clonotype has a count of ten or more. Primers targeting TRAV and TRBV primed first-strand cDNA, covering alpha and beta chains. A roughly 19-cycle PCR with a constant-region primer and V-primer adapter amplified TCRs. TCRdb reanalysed the reads using MiXCR and keeps one entry per CDR3 protein. The table lists approximately 46,000 distinct CDR3 sequences, less than 30% of them singletons, with about 9.5% in the top ten.

The material sequenced was PBMCs, taken after low-dose radiotherapy plus immunotherapy. The V gene is TRBV3-1, the J gene TRBJ1-4; D unresolved. This TCR was recovered from a male donor with prostate cancer. The CDR3 DNA is TGTGCCAGCAGCCAAGAAGGAACAGTCCTGGAAAAACTGTTTTTT. Protein product: CASSQEGTVLEKLFF.